This T cell receptor beta chain was retrieved from a study of cytomegalovirus exposure and HLA in healthy donors. Primers for the PCR totalled 60 Vbeta and 13 Jbeta. The protocol was immunoSEQ multiplex PCR, while the TCRdb copy is restricted to in-frame clones and leaves out a portion. The sample has some 160,000 clones; less than 85% are singletons. CDR3 size: 15 residues. Trimming took 7 bases from V and 0 from J; bases not matched to a gene: 8. CDR1 is LNHDA and CDR2 is SQIVND in the germline V gene (reference sequence). The chain is built from TRBV19 and TRBJ1-2; 7 bases line up with TRBD1. The TCR was taken from a man aged 40-50 years in good health and CMV-seronegative. The sample consisted of PBMCs. The CDR3 DNA follows: TGTGCCAGTATCCCCTGGCAGGGGGCTAACTATGGCTACACCTTC. Translated: CASIPWQGANYGYTF.